The subject of this entry is one T cell receptor (beta chain). This sample is part of a study of blood T cell repertoires in COVID-19. With 8 bases removed from V and 6 bases from J, the gap between germline ends came to 19 bases. Germline CDR1 is LGHNA and CDR2 is YNFKEQ. CDR3 length: 14 residues. The repertoire was sequenced with immunoSEQ multiplex PCR; TCRdb's copy has only in-frame clones and lacks some. In the table there are more than 150,000 clones, about 90% of which are singletons. J is TRBJ1-2 and V is TRBV4-2; the D gene is possibly TRBD1 (5 bases). Sequenced material: peripheral blood. The sequence was obtained from a middle-aged man with active or convalescent COVID-19. CDR3 sequence: CASGFPAGGDGYTF. The CDR3 DNA reads as TGTGCCAGCGGGTTTCCGGCCGGGGGAGATGGCTACACCTTC.